The present T cell receptor beta chain was sequenced within a study of CD8 T cells in ankylosing spondylitis. TCRdb redid the calling of the 5' RACE reads with MiXCR, one entry per CDR3 protein. This sample yields 340,000 or so distinct CDR3 sequences, of which about 15% are seen a single time; 0.95% to 1.4% belongs to the top ten. V shed 1 base, J shed 6 bases, and the junction held 4 bases outside the gene matches. The CDR3 runs to 15 residues. This clonotype was seen many times. The sequencing input was blood, either unsorted or a sorted T cell fraction (not recorded which). The chain is built from TRBV12-3 or TRBV12-4 and TRBJ2-1; TRBD1 agrees at 9 bases. The source of this sequence is a male donor with ankylosing spondylitis or in good health (not recorded which). For the CDR3, the DNA is TGTGCCAGCAGTTTAGGGGACAGGGAATTCAATGAGCAGTTCTTC. The encoded protein is CASSLGDREFNEQFF.